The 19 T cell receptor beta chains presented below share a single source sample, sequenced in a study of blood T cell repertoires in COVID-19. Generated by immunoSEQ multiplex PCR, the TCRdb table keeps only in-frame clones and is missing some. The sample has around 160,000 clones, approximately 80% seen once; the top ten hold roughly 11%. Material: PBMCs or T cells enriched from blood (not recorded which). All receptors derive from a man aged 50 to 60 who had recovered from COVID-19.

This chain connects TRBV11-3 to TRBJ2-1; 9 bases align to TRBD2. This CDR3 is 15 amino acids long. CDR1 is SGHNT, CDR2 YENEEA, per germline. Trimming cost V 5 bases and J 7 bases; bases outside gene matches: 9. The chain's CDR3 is CASSLDALAGNEQFF. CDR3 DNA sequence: TGTGCCAGCAGCCTCGACGCCCTAGCGGGAAATGAGCAGTTCTTC.

The CDR3 protein is CASTPGTGMNTEAFF. The DNA for the CDR3 is TGTGCCAGCACGCCCGGGACAGGTATGAACACTGAAGCTTTCTTT. The chain couples TRBV28 to TRBJ1-1; 8 positions match TRBD1. With V trimmed by 7 bases and J by 0 bases, 7 bases remained unmatched. There are 15 residues in the CDR3. The V gene's germline CDR1 is MDHEN and CDR2 SYDVKM. The whole variable domain, filled in from reference TRBV28 and TRBJ1-1, reads DVKVTQSSRYLVKRTGEKVFLECVQDMDHENMFWYRQDPGLGLRLIYFSYDVKMKEKGDIPEGYSVSREKKERFSLILESASTNQTSMYLCASTPGTGMNTEAFFGQGTRLTVV.

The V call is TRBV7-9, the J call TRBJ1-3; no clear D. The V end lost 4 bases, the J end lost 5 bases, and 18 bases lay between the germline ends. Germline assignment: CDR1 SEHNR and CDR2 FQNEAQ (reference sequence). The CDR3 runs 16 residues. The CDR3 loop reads CASSSPSVLSRNTIYF. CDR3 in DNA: TGTGCCAGCAGCTCGCCCTCGGTTCTGTCTCGAAACACCATATATTTT.

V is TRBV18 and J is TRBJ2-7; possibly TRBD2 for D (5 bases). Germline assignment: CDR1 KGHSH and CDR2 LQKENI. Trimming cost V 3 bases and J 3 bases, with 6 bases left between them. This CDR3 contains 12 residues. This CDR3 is CASSPGDYEQYF. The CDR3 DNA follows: TGTGCCAGCTCACCCGGGGACTACGAGCAGTACTTC.

The CDR3 spells CASSPGGSAKNEQYF. The CDR3 bases are TGCGCCAGCAGTCCAGGGGGTTCGGCTAAGAACGAGCAGTACTTC. The chain recombines TRBV10-1 with TRBJ2-7; 7 bases are a match to TRBD1. Germline V gene data show CDR1 as WNHNN and CDR2 as SYGVQD (reference sequence). CDR3 size: 15 residues. Germline trimming cut 5 bases from V and 5 bases from J; bases unmatched to any gene: 12.

Here the CDR3 DNA reads TGCGCCAGCAGCCAAGGACTAGCGGGAGGCATCGCAGATACGCAGTATTTT. Translation: CASSQGLAGGIADTQYF. The V and J genes are TRBV5-1 and TRBJ2-3; 14 positions agree with TRBD2. The CDR3 contains 17 residues. V lost 4 bases, J lost 4 bases, and 8 bases stayed unmatched. Germline V gene lookup returns CDR1 SGHRS and CDR2 YFSETQ.

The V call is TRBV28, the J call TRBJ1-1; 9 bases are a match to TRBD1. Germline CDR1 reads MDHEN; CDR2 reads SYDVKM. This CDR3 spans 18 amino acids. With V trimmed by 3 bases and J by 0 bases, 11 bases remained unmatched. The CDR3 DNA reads TGTGCCAGCAGTTTTGATCGTACAGGGGGCGATATGAACACTGAAGCTTTCTTT. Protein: CASSFDRTGGDMNTEAFF.

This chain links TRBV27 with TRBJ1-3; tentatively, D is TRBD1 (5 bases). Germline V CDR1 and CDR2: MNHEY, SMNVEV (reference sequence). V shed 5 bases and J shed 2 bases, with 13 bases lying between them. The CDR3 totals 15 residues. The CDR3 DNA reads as TGTGCCAGCAGTCCCCGTTGGGGGGCTGGAAACACCATATATTTT. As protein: CASSPRWGAGNTIYF.

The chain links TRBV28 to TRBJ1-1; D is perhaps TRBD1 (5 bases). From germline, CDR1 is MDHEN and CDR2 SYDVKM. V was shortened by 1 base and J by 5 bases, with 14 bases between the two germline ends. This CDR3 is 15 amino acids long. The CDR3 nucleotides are TGTGCCAGCAGTTTATCGCGCAGGGAGGAAACTGAAGCTTTCTTT. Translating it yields CASSLSRREETEAFF. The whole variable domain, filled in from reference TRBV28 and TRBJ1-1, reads DVKVTQSSRYLVKRTGEKVFLECVQDMDHENMFWYRQDPGLGLRLIYFSYDVKMKEKGDIPEGYSVSREKKERFSLILESASTNQTSMYLCASSLSRREETEAFFGQGTRLTVV.

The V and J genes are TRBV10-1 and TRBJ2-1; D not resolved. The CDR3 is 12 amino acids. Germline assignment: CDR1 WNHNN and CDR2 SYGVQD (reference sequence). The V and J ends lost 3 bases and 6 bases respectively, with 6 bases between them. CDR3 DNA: TGCGCCAGCAGTGACTACCTCAATGAGCAGTTCTTC. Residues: CASSDYLNEQFF.

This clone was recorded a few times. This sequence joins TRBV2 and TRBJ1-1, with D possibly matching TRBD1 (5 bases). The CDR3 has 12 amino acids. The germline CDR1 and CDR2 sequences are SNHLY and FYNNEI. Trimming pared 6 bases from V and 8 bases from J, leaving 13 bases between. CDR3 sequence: CASRLQGFEAFF. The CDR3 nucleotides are TGTGCCAGCAGGCTCCAGGGATTCGAAGCTTTCTTT.

The CDR3 sequence is CASMRDSEETQYF. CDR3 coding DNA: TGTGCCAGCATGCGGGACAGTGAAGAGACCCAGTACTTC. The chain employs TRBV27 and TRBJ2-5; TRBD1 might be the D (7 bases). In germline, CDR1 is MNHEY, CDR2 SMNVEV (reference sequence). Trimming pared 7 bases from V and 3 bases from J, leaving 12 bases between. CDR3 length: 13 residues.

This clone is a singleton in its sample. The CDR3: CASSLDRGVGEKLFF. The CDR3 DNA follows: TGTGCCAGCAGTCTTGACAGGGGAGTAGGAGAAAAACTGTTTTTT. The genes are TRBV6-5 and TRBJ1-4; 8 positions match TRBD1. From germline, CDR1 is MNHEY and CDR2 SVGAGI. The CDR3 has 15 residues. Germline trimming cut 5 bases from V and 8 bases from J; bases unmatched to any gene: 10.

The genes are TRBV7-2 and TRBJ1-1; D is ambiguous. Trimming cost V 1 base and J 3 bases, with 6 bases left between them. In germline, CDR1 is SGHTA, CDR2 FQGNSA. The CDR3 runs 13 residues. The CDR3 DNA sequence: TGTGCCAGCAGCTTAGAACAGTACACTGAAGCTTTCTTT. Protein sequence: CASSLEQYTEAFF.

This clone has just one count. CDR3 sequence reads: CSVEDSGGNTEAFF. The CDR3 nucleotides are TGCAGCGTTGAAGATTCCGGGGGGAACACTGAAGCTTTCTTT. This chain joins TRBV29-1 and TRBJ1-1, with D possibly matching TRBD1 (5 bases). This CDR3 has 14 residues. V lost 0 bases to trimming and J lost 1 base, with 9 bases between them. Looked up from germline, CDR1 is SQVTM and CDR2 is ANQGSEA.

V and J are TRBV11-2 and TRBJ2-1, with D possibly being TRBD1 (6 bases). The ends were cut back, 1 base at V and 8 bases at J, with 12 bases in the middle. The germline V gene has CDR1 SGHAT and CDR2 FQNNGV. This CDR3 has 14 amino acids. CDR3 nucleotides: TGTGCCAGCAGCTTAGTACAGGGTAAGGATGAGCAGTTCTTC. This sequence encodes CASSLVQGKDEQFF.

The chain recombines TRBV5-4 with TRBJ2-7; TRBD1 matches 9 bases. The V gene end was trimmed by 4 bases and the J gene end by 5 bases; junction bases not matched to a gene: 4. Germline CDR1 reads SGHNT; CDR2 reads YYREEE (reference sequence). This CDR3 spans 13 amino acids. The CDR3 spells CASSLGQGNEQYF. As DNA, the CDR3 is TGTGCCAGCAGCCTGGGACAGGGTAACGAGCAGTACTTC. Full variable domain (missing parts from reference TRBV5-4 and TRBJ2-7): ETGVTQSPTHLIKTRGQQVTLRCSSQSGHNTVSWYQQALGQGPQFIFQYYREEENGRGNFPPRFSGLQFPNYSSELNVNALELDDSALYLCASSLGQGNEQYFGPGTRLTVT.

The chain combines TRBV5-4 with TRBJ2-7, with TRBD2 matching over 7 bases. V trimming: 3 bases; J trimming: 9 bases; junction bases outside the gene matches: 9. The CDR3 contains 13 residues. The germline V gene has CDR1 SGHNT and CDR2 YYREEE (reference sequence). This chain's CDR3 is CASSSAGANRQYF. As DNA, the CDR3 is TGTGCCAGCAGCTCCGCGGGAGCAAATCGGCAGTACTTC.

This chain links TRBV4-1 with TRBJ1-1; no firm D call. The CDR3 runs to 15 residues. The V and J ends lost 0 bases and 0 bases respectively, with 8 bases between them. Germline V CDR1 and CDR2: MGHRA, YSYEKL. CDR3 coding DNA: TGCGCCAGCAGCCAAGACCCAGGAATGAACACTGAAGCTTTCTTT. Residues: CASSQDPGMNTEAFF.